This note documents a single T cell receptor beta chain sequence. In this sample, this clonotype turned up many times. What antigen it recognizes has not been identified. No much larger clonotype is one base removed from it; base qualities were not supplied. These data belong to a study of lung T cells in sarcoidosis with Löfgren's syndrome (dated 2017 in TCRdb). With regard to the full study: Sarcoidosis was described as a granulomatous, mainly pulmonary disease marked by CD4+ T cell accumulation in bronchoalveolar lavage fluid. The repertoire analyses focused on Löfgren's syndrome patients.

TCR repertoires were profiled from CD4+ T cells obtained by bronchoalveolar lavage. Results the study describes overall, beyond this receptor: In Lofgren's syndrome patients, relative to control subjects, TRAV12-1 and TRBV2 were reported to be the most expanded V gene segments. Recognition of a sarcoidosis-associated antigen was only suggested; the antigen itself remained putative and unidentified. When alphabeta pairing was analyzed, TRAV12-1 tended to pair preferentially with TRBV2, and the resulting paired TCRs displayed CDR3 homology. Multiple Lofgren's syndrome patients were reported to share TRAV12-1 and TRBV2 CDR3 motifs, a finding that suggests public CD4+ TCR repertoires.

The instrument given in TCRdb is Illumina MiSeq. The public reads were quality trimmed at Q25 with fastp and then assembled into clones with MiXCR by TCRdb, keeping productive beta chains. Rows are combined by CDR3 protein, so each entry shows the most common genes and DNA. This sample comprises 15,000 to 25,000 distinct CDR3 sequences, 21% of them detected only once. The ten largest clones represent around 0.77% of the sample. V gives up 5 bases and J gives up 0 bases, and the segment between their germline ends measures 5 bases. The CDR3, from cysteine to phenylalanine, totals 13 residues. The sequence is cut down to CDR3 DNA, 39 bases in frame from base 1. CDR1 and CDR2 (LNHDA, SQIVND) derive from the germline V gene (reference sequence).

The receptor chain draws on TRBV19 and TRBJ1-3; no confident D gene assignment can be made. Input material: CD4+ T cells from bronchoalveolar lavage. This clonotype was obtained from a human donor with sarcoidosis (Löfgren's syndrome or another form), or a control subject (not recorded which). The CDR3 region reads CASSSYSGNTIYF. The DNA sequence reads TGTGCCAGTAGTTCCTACTCTGGAAACACCATATATTTT. The full variable domain, completed from the reference TRBV19 and TRBJ1-3 proteins outside the CDR3, reads DGGITQSPKYLFRKEGQNVTLSCEQNLNHDAMYWYRQDPGQGLRLIYYSQIVNDFQKGDIAEGYSVSREKKESFPLTVTSAQKNPTAFYLCASSSYSGNTIYFGEGSWLTVV.